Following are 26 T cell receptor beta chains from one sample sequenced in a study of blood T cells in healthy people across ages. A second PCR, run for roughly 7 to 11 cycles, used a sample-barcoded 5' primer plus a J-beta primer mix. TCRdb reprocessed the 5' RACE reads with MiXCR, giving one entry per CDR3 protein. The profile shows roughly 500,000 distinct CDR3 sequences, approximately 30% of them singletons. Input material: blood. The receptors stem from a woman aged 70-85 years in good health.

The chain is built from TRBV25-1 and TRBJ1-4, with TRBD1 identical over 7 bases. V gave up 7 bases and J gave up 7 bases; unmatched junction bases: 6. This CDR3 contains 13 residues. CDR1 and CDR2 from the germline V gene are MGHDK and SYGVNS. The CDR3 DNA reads TGTGCCAGCAACCGCAGGGGGGGTGAAAAACTGTTTTTT. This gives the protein CASNRRGGEKLFF.

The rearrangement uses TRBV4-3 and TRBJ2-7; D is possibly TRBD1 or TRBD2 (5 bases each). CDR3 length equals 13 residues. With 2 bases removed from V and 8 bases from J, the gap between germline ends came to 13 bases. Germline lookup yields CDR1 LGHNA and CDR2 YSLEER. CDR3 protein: CASSQSAGGKQYF. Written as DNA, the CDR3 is TGCGCCAGCAGCCAATCAGCTGGGGGAAAGCAGTACTTC.

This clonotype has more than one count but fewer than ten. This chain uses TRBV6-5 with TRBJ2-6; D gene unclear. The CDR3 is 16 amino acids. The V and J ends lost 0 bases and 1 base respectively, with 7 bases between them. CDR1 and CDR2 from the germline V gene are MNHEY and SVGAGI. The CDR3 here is CASSYSRSSGANVLTF. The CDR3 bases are TGTGCCAGCAGTTACTCCCGTTCATCTGGGGCCAACGTCCTGACTTTC.

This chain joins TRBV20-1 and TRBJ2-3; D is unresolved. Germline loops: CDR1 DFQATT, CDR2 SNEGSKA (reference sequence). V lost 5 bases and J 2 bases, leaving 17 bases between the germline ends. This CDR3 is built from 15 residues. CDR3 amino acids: CSAGIPDVDTDTQYF. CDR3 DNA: TGCAGTGCTGGAATTCCGGACGTAGACACAGATACGCAGTATTTT.

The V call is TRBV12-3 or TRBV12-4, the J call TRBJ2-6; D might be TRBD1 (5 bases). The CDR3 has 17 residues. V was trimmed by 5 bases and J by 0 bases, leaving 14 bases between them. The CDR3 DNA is TGTGCCAGCAGTAAGGGCCAGGGAATCTCTGGGGCCAACGTCCTGACTTTC. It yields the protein CASSKGQGISGANVLTF.

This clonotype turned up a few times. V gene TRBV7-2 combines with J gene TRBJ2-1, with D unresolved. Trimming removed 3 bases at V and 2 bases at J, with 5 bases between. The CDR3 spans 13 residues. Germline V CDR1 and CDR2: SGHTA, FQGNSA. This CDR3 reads CASSLIAYNEQFF. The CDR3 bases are TGTGCCAGCAGCTTGATAGCCTACAATGAGCAGTTCTTC.

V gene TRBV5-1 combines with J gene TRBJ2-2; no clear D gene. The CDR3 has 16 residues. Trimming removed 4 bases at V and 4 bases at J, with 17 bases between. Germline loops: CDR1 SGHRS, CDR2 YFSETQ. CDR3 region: CASSLSGLSATGELFF. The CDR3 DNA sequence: TGCGCCAGCAGCCTCTCTGGGCTATCAGCCACCGGGGAGCTGTTTTTT. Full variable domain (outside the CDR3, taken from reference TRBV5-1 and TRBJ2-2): KAGVTQTPRYLIKTRGQQVTLSCSPISGHRSVSWYQQTPGQGLQFLFEYFSETQRNKGNFPGRFSGRQFSNSRSEMNVSTLELGDSALYLCASSLSGLSATGELFFGEGSRLTVL.

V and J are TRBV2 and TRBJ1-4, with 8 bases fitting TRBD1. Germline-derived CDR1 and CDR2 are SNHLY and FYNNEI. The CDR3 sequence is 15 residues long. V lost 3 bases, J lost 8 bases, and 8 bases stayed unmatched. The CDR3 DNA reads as TGTGCCAGCAGTGATGCAGGGGGCGCGGTCGAAAAACTGTTTTTT. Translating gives CASSDAGGAVEKLFF.

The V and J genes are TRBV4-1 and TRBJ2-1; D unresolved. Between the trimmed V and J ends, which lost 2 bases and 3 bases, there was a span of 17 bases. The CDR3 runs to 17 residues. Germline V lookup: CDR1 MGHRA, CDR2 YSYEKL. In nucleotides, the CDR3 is TGCGCCAGCAGCCAAAGACCTTTAGAAGCAAGCTACAATGAGCAGTTCTTC. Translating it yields CASSQRPLEASYNEQFF.

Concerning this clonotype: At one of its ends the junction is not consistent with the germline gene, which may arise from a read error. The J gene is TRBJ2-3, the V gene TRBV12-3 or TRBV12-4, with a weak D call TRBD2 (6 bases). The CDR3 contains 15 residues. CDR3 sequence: CAGSPHAGPGDTQYF. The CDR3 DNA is TGTGCCGGCAGCCCGCACGCGGGGCCGGGAGATACGCAGTATTTT.

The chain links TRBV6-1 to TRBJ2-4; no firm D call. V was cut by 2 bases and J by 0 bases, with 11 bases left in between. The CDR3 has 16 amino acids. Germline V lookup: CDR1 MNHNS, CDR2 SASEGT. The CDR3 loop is CASSEMGVLAKNIQYF. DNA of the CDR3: TGTGCCAGCAGTGAAATGGGTGTACTAGCCAAAAACATTCAGTACTTC.

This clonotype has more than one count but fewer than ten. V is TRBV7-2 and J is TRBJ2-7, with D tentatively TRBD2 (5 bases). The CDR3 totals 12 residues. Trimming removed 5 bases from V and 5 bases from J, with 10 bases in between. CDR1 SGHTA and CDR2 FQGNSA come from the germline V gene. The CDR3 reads CASSQTRNEQYF. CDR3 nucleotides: TGTGCCAGCAGCCAAACTAGAAACGAGCAGTACTTC. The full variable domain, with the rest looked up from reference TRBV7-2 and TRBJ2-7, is GAGVSQSPSNKVTEKGKDVELRCDPISGHTALYWYRQSLGQGLEFLIYFQGNSAPDKSGLPSDRFSAERTGGSVSTLTIQRTQQEDSAVYLCASSQTRNEQYFGPGTRLTVT.

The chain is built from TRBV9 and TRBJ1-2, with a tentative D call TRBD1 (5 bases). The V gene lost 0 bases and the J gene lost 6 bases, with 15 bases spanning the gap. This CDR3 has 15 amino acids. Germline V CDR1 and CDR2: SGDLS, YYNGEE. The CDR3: CASSVDPRAENGYTF. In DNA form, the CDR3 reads TGTGCCAGCAGCGTAGACCCCAGGGCAGAGAATGGCTACACCTTC.

This chain's CDR3 is CSAGGPSSYNEQFF. In nucleotides, the CDR3 is TGCAGTGCGGGGGGTCCTAGCTCCTACAATGAGCAGTTCTTC. The V gene is TRBV20-1, the J gene TRBJ2-1; a possible D gene is TRBD2 (6 bases). Between the trimmed V and J ends, which lost 6 bases and 0 bases, there was a span of 12 bases. This CDR3 is 14 amino acids long. Germline V gene sequence: CDR1 DFQATT, CDR2 SNEGSKA (reference sequence).

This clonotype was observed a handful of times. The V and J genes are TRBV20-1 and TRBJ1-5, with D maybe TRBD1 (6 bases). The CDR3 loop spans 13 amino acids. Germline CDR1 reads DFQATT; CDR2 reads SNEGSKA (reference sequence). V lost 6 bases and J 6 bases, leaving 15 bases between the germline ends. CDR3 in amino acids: CSARDTSLQPQHF. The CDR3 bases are TGCAGTGCCAGGGACACCTCCCTTCAGCCCCAGCATTTT.

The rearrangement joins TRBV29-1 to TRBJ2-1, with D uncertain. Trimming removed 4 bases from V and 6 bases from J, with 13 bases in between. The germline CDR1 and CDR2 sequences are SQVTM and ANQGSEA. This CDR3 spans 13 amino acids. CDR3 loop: CSVAVGTVNEQFF. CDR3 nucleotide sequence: TGCAGCGTTGCTGTGGGAACCGTCAATGAGCAGTTCTTC.

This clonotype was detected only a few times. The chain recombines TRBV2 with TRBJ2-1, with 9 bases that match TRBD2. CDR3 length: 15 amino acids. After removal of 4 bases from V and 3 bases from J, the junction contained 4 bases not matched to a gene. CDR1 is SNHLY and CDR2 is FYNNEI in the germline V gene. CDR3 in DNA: TGTGCCAGCAGTGTAAATAGCGGGGGCTACAATGAGCAGTTCTTC. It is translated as CASSVNSGGYNEQFF.

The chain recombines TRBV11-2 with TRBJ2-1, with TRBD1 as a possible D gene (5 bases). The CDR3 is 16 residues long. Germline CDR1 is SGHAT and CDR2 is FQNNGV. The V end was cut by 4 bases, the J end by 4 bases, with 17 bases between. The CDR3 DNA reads TGTGCCAGCAGCTCCAGTCGAAAGGGGATATACAATGAGCAGTTCTTC. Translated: CASSSSRKGIYNEQFF.

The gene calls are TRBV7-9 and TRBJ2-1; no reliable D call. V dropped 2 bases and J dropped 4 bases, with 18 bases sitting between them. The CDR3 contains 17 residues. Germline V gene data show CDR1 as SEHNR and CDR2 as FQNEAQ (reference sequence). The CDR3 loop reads CASSLPFWGGRYNEQFF. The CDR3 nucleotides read TGTGCCAGCAGCTTACCTTTTTGGGGTGGCAGGTACAATGAGCAGTTCTTC.

The chain's CDR3 is CASSIARTVFGDNEQFF. The CDR3 DNA reads as TGTGCCAGCAGCATCGCCCGGACAGTCTTCGGTGACAATGAGCAGTTCTTC. The V gene is TRBV21-1, the J gene TRBJ2-1; TRBD1 was called by the table and not checked on the DNA. TRBV21-1 is assigned pseudogene status. The CDR3 loop spans 17 amino acids.

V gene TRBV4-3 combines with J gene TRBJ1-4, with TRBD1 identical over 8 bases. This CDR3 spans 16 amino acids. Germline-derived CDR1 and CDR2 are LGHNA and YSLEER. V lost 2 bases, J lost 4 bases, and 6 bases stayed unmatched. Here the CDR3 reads CASSQTGTGDNEKLFF. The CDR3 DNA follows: TGCGCCAGCAGCCAAACCGGGACAGGAGATAATGAAAAACTGTTTTTT.

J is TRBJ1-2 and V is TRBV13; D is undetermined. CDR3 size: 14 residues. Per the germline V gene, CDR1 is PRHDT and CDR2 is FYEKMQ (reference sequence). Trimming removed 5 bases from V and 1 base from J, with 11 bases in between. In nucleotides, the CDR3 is TGTGCCAGCAGCGAATCGGGATTTAACTATGGCTACACCTTC. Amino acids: CASSESGFNYGYTF.

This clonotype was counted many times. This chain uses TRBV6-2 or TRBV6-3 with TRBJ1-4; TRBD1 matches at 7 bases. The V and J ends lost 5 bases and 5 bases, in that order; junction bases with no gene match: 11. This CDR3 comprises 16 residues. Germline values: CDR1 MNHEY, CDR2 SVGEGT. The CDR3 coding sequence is TGTGCCAGCAGTCCTAGGACAGGCAGCGGAAATGAAAAACTGTTTTTT. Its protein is CASSPRTGSGNEKLFF.

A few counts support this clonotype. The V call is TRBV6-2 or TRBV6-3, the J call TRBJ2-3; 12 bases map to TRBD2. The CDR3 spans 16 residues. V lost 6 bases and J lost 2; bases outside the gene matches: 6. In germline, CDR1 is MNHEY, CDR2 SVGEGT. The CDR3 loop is CASRETSGGNTDTQYF. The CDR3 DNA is TGTGCCAGCAGGGAGACTAGCGGGGGTAACACAGATACGCAGTATTTT.

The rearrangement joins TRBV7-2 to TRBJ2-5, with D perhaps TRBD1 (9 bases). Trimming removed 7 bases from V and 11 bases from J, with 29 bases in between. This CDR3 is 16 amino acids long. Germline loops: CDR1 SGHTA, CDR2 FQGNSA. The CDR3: CASTHFGGDRAVEQYF. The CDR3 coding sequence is TGTGCCAGCACCCATTTCGGGGGGGACAGGGCTGTAGAGCAGTACTTC.

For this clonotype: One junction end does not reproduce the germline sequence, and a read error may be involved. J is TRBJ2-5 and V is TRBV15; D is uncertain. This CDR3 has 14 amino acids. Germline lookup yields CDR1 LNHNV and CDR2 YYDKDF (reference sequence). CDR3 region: CATSRDGQQETQYF. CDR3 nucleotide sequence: TGTGCCACCAGTAGAGATGGGCAACAAGAGACCCAGTACTTC. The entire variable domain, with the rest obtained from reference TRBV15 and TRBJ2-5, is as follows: DAMVIQNPRYQVTQFGKPVTLSCSQTLNHNVMYWYQQKSSQAPKLLFHYYDKDFNNEADTPDNFQSRRPNTSFCFLDIRSPGLGDTAMYLCATSRDGQQETQYFGPGTRLLVL.